The 30 T cell receptor beta chains presented below share a single source sample, sequenced in a study of blood T cell repertoires in COVID-19. Method: immunoSEQ multiplex PCR; TCRdb's copy keeps in-frame clones and lacks some. The table records hundreds of thousands of clones, 82% of them present only once. Sequencing was done on a sample of peripheral blood. All receptors come from a woman aged 55-69 years with active or convalescent COVID-19.

The J gene is TRBJ1-2, the V gene TRBV7-9; 11 nucleotides match TRBD1. The ends lost 0 bases at V and 7 bases at J; junction bases unmatched: 10. The CDR3 runs to 17 residues. The germline V gene has CDR1 SEHNR and CDR2 FQNEAQ (reference sequence). CDR3 DNA sequence: TGTGCCAGCAGCTTAGCGGGCGGACAGGGGGCACAAGCTGGCTACACCTTC. Its protein product is CASSLAGGQGAQAGYTF.

The sample holds a few counts of this clone. This sequence joins TRBV9 and TRBJ1-6; no definite D call. CDR1 and CDR2 (germline): SGDLS, YYNGEE. The ends were cut back, 2 bases at V and 10 bases at J, with 13 bases in the middle. There are 14 residues in the CDR3. In DNA, the CDR3 is TGTGCCAGCAGCGTCGCCCCTAAGAGGTCACCCCTCCACTTT. It is translated as CASSVAPKRSPLHF.

The V gene is TRBV6-2 or TRBV6-3, the J gene TRBJ2-7, with 9 nucleotides matching TRBD1. This CDR3 has 17 residues. V gave up 2 bases and J gave up 2 bases; unmatched junction bases: 10. Per germline, CDR1 MNHEY and CDR2 SVGEGT. DNA of the CDR3: TGTGCCAGCAGTTACGGCCGGGACAGGGTCCTTGCCTACGAGCAGTACTTC. Amino acid sequence: CASSYGRDRVLAYEQYF.

The chain recombines TRBV5-5 with TRBJ2-7; 8 bases map to TRBD1. The length of the CDR3 is 13 residues. Trimming removed 0 bases from V and 6 bases from J; junction bases left unmatched: 2. Germline values: CDR1 SGHKS, CDR2 YYEKEE (reference sequence). The CDR3 region has the DNA TGTGCCAGCAGCTTGGCGACAGGGGTCGAGCAGTACTTC. Translated: CASSLATGVEQYF. The full variable domain, with the rest looked up from reference TRBV5-5 and TRBJ2-7, is DAGVTQSPTHLIKTRGQQVTLRCSPISGHKSVSWYQQVLGQGPQFIFQYYEKEERGRGNFPDRFSARQFPNYSSELNVNALLLGDSALYLCASSLATGVEQYFGPGTRLTVT.

CDR3 in amino acids: CASSIGGRITYGYTF. The CDR3 DNA sequence: TGTGCCAGTAGTATCGGGGGGCGGATAACATATGGCTACACCTTC. The V and J genes are TRBV19 and TRBJ1-2, with D maybe TRBD1 (6 bases). Trimming removed 3 bases from V and 5 bases from J, with 16 bases in between. This CDR3 contains 15 residues. The germline CDR1 and CDR2 sequences are LNHDA and SQIVND (reference sequence).

This clone occurred a few times. The chain carries TRBV7-3 and TRBJ2-3, with 13 nucleotides matching TRBD2. The V and J ends lost 5 bases and 6 bases, in that order; junction bases with no gene match: 5. The CDR3 length is 15 residues. Germline V gene data show CDR1 as SGHTA and CDR2 as FQGTGA. DNA of the CDR3: TGTGCCAGCAGCCCCACTAGCGGGGGGGTGGATACGCAGTATTTT. Amino acids: CASSPTSGGVDTQYF.

This chain joins TRBV19 and TRBJ2-7; D is uncertain. Trimming cost V 3 bases and J 2 bases, with 5 bases left between them. Per germline, CDR1 LNHDA and CDR2 SQIVND (reference sequence). This CDR3 contains 12 residues. CDR3 region: CASSIRPYEQYF. DNA of the CDR3: TGTGCCAGTAGTATCAGGCCCTACGAGCAGTACTTC.

The chain carries TRBV18 and TRBJ1-3; no clear D. Looked up from germline, CDR1 is KGHSH and CDR2 is LQKENI. Trimming cost V 3 bases and J 2 bases, with 14 bases left between them. The CDR3 has 16 residues. CDR3 bases: TGTGCCAGCTCACCGGGTGGGCTAAGGACTGGAAACACCATATATTTT. Translating gives CASSPGGLRTGNTIYF.

The V gene is TRBV30, the J gene TRBJ2-2, with D perhaps matching TRBD2 (5 bases). CDR1 and CDR2 (germline): GTSNPN, SVGIG (reference sequence). The length of the CDR3 is 16 residues. V was cut by 3 bases and J by 4 bases, with 18 bases left in between. The DNA for the CDR3 is TGTGCCTGGAGCCCACGGGGTGTACCTGGCACCGGGGAGCTGTTTTTT. Translated: CAWSPRGVPGTGELFF.

The chain recombines TRBV11-2 with TRBJ1-1; possibly TRBD1 for D (6 bases). Germline CDR1 is SGHAT and CDR2 is FQNNGV. Trimming pared 1 base from V and 4 bases from J, leaving 16 bases between. The CDR3 consists of 16 residues. The CDR3 DNA reads as TGTGCCAGCAGCTTAGCTGGGGGGGGCGCGTCCACTGAAGCTTTCTTT. The encoded protein is CASSLAGGGASTEAFF.

This chain links TRBV28 with TRBJ2-5, with TRBD2 matching 7 bases. CDR1 and CDR2 (germline): MDHEN, SYDVKM. The CDR3 runs 14 residues. Losses at the gene ends were 7 bases for V and 4 bases for J; bases not matched to a gene: 9. The CDR3 loop is CASTQQAGRETQYF. In nucleotides, the CDR3 is TGTGCCAGCACCCAACAAGCGGGGCGAGAGACCCAGTACTTC. The full variable domain, rest sourced from reference TRBV28 and TRBJ2-5, is DVKVTQSSRYLVKRTGEKVFLECVQDMDHENMFWYRQDPGLGLRLIYFSYDVKMKEKGDIPEGYSVSREKKERFSLILESASTNQTSMYLCASTQQAGRETQYFGPGTRLLVL.

V usage is TRBV7-8 and J usage is TRBJ2-7; perhaps TRBD2 as D (5 bases). Germline V lookup: CDR1 SGHVS, CDR2 FQNEAQ. V lost 2 bases to trimming and J lost 7 bases, with 18 bases between them. This CDR3 is 15 amino acids long. The CDR3 spells CASSLNGLPSGEQYF. The CDR3 DNA sequence: TGTGCCAGCAGCTTAAACGGACTCCCCTCGGGGGAGCAGTACTTC.

J is TRBJ1-1 and V is TRBV4-1; D is unresolved. CDR1 and CDR2 from the germline V gene are MGHRA and YSYEKL. CDR3 length equals 15 residues. The ends were cut back, 2 bases at V and 3 bases at J, with 13 bases in the middle. This CDR3 is CASSQRPVRDTEAFF. The CDR3 DNA is TGCGCCAGCAGCCAACGCCCGGTGAGGGACACTGAAGCTTTCTTT.

The chain combines TRBV3-1 (or the pseudogene TRBV3-2) with TRBJ2-7; D perhaps matches TRBD2 (5 bases). Germline CDR1 and CDR2: LGHDT and YNNKEL (reference sequence). The CDR3 length is 17 residues. Trimming removed 1 base from V and 4 bases from J, with 20 bases in between. CDR3 loop: CASSQVKATGVGYEQYF. CDR3 nucleotide sequence: TGTGCCAGCAGCCAAGTAAAGGCTACCGGGGTGGGATACGAGCAGTACTTC.

The J gene is TRBJ2-7, the V gene TRBV7-8, with TRBD1 matching over 7 bases. Trimming at V came to 5 bases and at J to 2 bases, leaving 9 bases not matched to a gene. Germline CDR1 is SGHVS and CDR2 is FQNEAQ. The CDR3 has 15 residues. This CDR3 reads CASSPDRVRAYEQYF. In DNA form, the CDR3 reads TGTGCCAGCAGCCCCGACAGGGTTAGGGCCTACGAGCAGTACTTC.

This sequence joins TRBV23-1 and TRBJ2-4, with D possibly matching TRBD1 (5 bases). TRBV23-1 is identified as an open reading frame with a role that is uncertain. Trimming removed 9 bases from V and 8 bases from J, with 20 bases in between. The CDR3 is 14 amino acids. In DNA, the CDR3 is TGCGCCAGTGAACCTTTTGCCCAAGGGGACATTCAGTACTTC. It is translated as CASEPFAQGDIQYF.

This chain uses TRBV11-2 with TRBJ2-5; TRBD1 is a possible D gene (5 bases). The CDR3 is 13 amino acids. V gave up 5 bases and J gave up 2 bases, with 9 bases separating them. Germline lookup yields CDR1 SGHAT and CDR2 FQNNGV. The CDR3, as DNA: TGTGCCAGCAGCCCAGGGTATCAAGAGACCCAGTACTTC. It translates to CASSPGYQETQYF.

The J gene is TRBJ1-1, the V gene TRBV5-4; perhaps TRBD1 as D (6 bases). V lost 9 bases, J lost 2 bases, and 23 bases lay in between. The CDR3 covers 16 residues. Germline V lookup: CDR1 SGHNT, CDR2 YYREEE (reference sequence). The CDR3 DNA reads TGTGCCACCCAGCGAGGGACATCAAGGATTAACACTGAAGCTTTCTTT. It encodes CATQRGTSRINTEAFF.

The chain is built from TRBV5-6 and TRBJ1-1; D is unresolved. The CDR3 is 14 amino acids. Germline CDR1 SGHDT, CDR2 YYEEEE. V lost 0 bases to trimming and J lost 1 base, with 7 bases between them. This CDR3 is CASSLERWNTEAFF. CDR3 bases: TGTGCCAGCAGCTTGGAGAGATGGAACACTGAAGCTTTCTTT. Variable domain in full (rest from reference TRBV5-6 and TRBJ1-1): DAGVTQSPTHLIKTRGQQVTLRCSPKSGHDTVSWYQQALGQGPQFIFQYYEEEERQRGNFPDRFSGHQFPNYSSELNVNALLLGDSALYLCASSLERWNTEAFFGQGTRLTVV.

This chain connects TRBV19 to TRBJ1-4, with D perhaps TRBD1 (5 bases). Germline V gene sequence: CDR1 LNHDA, CDR2 SQIVND (reference sequence). CDR3 length equals 14 residues. Trimming took off 6 bases at V and 11 bases at J, with 19 bases between the two ends. The CDR3 DNA follows: TGTGCCAGTAGCAGGGACTCAACCAAGGGGAAACTGTTTTTT. Protein product: CASSRDSTKGKLFF.

This clone was counted only a few times. The CDR3 reads CASSSRIGPNYGYTF. The CDR3 DNA is TGTGCCAGCAGCTCTAGAATCGGCCCAAACTATGGCTACACCTTC. The chain joins TRBV7-2 to TRBJ1-2; D is unclear. The germline V and J ends were trimmed by 4 bases and 2 bases, with 14 bases remaining between them. Germline V CDR1 and CDR2: SGHTA, FQGNSA. The CDR3 has 15 residues.

The rearrangement joins TRBV30 to TRBJ1-4; 9 nucleotides align to TRBD1. The CDR3 has 14 amino acids. CDR1 and CDR2 from the germline V gene are GTSNPN and SVGIG (reference sequence). Germline trimming cut 5 bases from V and 8 bases from J; bases unmatched to any gene: 9. This CDR3 is CAWDAGTGSEKLFF. The CDR3 nucleotides read TGTGCCTGGGATGCCGGGACAGGGTCGGAAAAACTGTTTTTT.

V gene TRBV27 combines with J gene TRBJ2-4, with 9 bases lining up with TRBD2. The CDR3 is 20 amino acids. Germline CDR1 and CDR2: MNHEY and SMNVEV (reference sequence). J lost 2 bases, V lost 6 bases, and 20 bases had no gene match. The CDR3 sequence: CASSLMGAGGPGFTKNIQYF. The CDR3, as DNA: TGTGCCAGCAGCCTCATGGGGGCGGGGGGGCCCGGGTTCACCAAAAACATTCAGTACTTC.

This chain connects TRBV18 to TRBJ1-4, with D perhaps TRBD1 (6 bases). The V and J ends lost 2 bases and 2 bases respectively, with 12 bases between them. Germline V gene sequence: CDR1 KGHSH, CDR2 LQKENI. CDR3 length equals 16 residues. CDR3 sequence: CASSPGRGQTNEKLFF. CDR3 DNA sequence: TGTGCCAGCTCACCAGGGCGGGGGCAGACTAATGAAAAACTGTTTTTT.

V is TRBV11-2 and J is TRBJ1-6, with 7 bases that match TRBD1. The CDR3 covers 13 residues. V lost 11 bases, J lost 9 bases, and 10 bases stayed unmatched. Germline V CDR1 and CDR2: SGHAT, FQNNGV. CDR3 loop: CAGYRDSFSPLHF. CDR3 sequence (DNA): TGTGCCGGCTACAGGGACAGTTTTTCACCCCTCCACTTT.

This chain joins TRBV4-2 and TRBJ1-1; D is unclear. Germline V lookup: CDR1 LGHNA, CDR2 YNFKEQ. V lost 1 base, J lost 5 bases, and 8 bases lay in between. CDR3 length equals 13 residues. CDR3 protein: CASSQVSGTEAFF. CDR3 sequence (DNA): TGTGCCAGCAGCCAAGTGAGCGGGACTGAAGCTTTCTTT.

This chain uses TRBV6-5 with TRBJ1-2; D is possibly TRBD1 (5 bases). V lost 4 bases and J lost 13, with 16 bases in between. This CDR3 is 12 amino acids long. Germline values: CDR1 MNHEY, CDR2 SVGAGI. The CDR3 nucleotides read TGTGCCAGCAGTTCTCCTAGACAGACCTGCACCTTC. Its translation is CASSSPRQTCTF.

The chain joins TRBV6-4 to TRBJ2-7; 15 bases are shared with TRBD2. The CDR3 covers 18 residues. CDR1 and CDR2 (germline): MRHNA, SNTAGT. V shed 0 bases and J 6 bases; nucleotides not matched to a gene: 9. In nucleotides, the CDR3 is TGTGCCAGCAGTGACTCTTTAGGACTAGCGGGGGGGCCATGCGAGCAGTACTTC. Translated, it gives CASSDSLGLAGGPCEQYF.

This clone was counted a few times. The chain joins TRBV7-2 to TRBJ2-3; D perhaps matches TRBD1 (5 bases). V was cut by 2 bases and J by 3 bases, with 15 bases left in between. This CDR3 contains 16 residues. CDR1 is SGHTA, CDR2 FQGNSA, per germline. This CDR3 reads CASSLNGHSNTDTQYF. In DNA, the CDR3 is TGTGCCAGCAGCTTAAACGGACATTCCAATACAGATACGCAGTATTTT.

Concerning this clone itself: The sample holds other DNA sequences that translate to the same CDR3. The chain is built from TRBV18 and TRBJ1-1; tentatively, D is TRBD1 (6 bases). CDR3 size: 14 residues. Germline lookup yields CDR1 KGHSH and CDR2 LQKENI. Trimming removed 1 base at V and 0 bases at J, with 6 bases between. The CDR3 nucleotides read TGTGCCAGCTCACCACGGACAGTGAACACTGAAGCTTTCTTT. Protein sequence: CASSPRTVNTEAFF.